The 17 T cell receptor beta chains below come from one sample, sequenced in a study of T-cell reconstitution after alpha-beta-depleted transplantation in children. Preparation of the TCRbeta library involved a method that used unique molecular identifiers. One entry per CDR3 protein results from TCRdb running MiXCR on the PCR reads. Counted here are roughly 280,000 distinct CDR3 sequences, around 10% occurring once; the ten biggest clones make up less than 25%. Specimen: peripheral blood, collected 180 days after TCRalphabeta/CD19-depleted stem cell transplant. These receptors were collected from a male patient between 2 and 15 years old who had a stem cell transplant for chronic granulomatous disease, so the T cells may come from the graft donor.

This clonotype appeared many times. The chain carries TRBV5-1 and TRBJ2-7; 12 bases match TRBD1. Per germline, CDR1 SGHRS and CDR2 YFSETQ. V lost 4 bases to trimming and J lost 3 bases; unmatched junction nucleotides: 14. The CDR3 extends over 18 amino acids. CDR3 protein: CASSSMEGQGAFIYEQYF. The CDR3 DNA follows: TGCGCCAGCAGCAGTATGGAGGGACAGGGGGCGTTCATCTACGAGCAGTACTTC.

This clonotype showed up many times. The gene calls are TRBV20-1 and TRBJ2-2, with D maybe TRBD2 (6 bases). Germline V gives CDR1 DFQATT, CDR2 SNEGSKA (reference sequence). The CDR3 is 15 residues long. Trimming took off 1 base at V and 0 bases at J, with 9 bases between the two ends. Here the CDR3 DNA reads TGCAGTGCTAGAGTTACGGGAGCGAACACCGGGGAGCTGTTTTTT. This sequence encodes CSARVTGANTGELFF.

This clonotype was counted at least ten times. The gene calls are TRBV29-1 and TRBJ1-1, with TRBD1 as a possible D gene (6 bases). Trimming took 0 bases from V and 5 from J, leaving 19 bases between them. The length of the CDR3 is 16 residues. Germline lookup yields CDR1 SQVTM and CDR2 ANQGSEA. CDR3 coding DNA: TGCAGCGTTGAAGATCCCGTGGGGGGCGAAAGGACTGAAGCTTTCTTT. This translates into CSVEDPVGGERTEAFF.

The table lists this clonotype with many counts. The V gene is TRBV19, the J gene TRBJ1-6; D remains ambiguous. The CDR3 is 16 amino acids. Trimming pared 7 bases from V and 9 bases from J, leaving 22 bases between. The germline CDR1 and CDR2 sequences are LNHDA and SQIVND (reference sequence). CDR3 bases: TGTGCCAGTACCACCCTGGACCACAGAGGGAGTTCACCCCTCCACTTT. It specifies CASTTLDHRGSSPLHF.

Many counts were recorded for this clonotype. The chain uses TRBV15 and TRBJ2-1, with 9 positions matching TRBD1. V shed 5 bases and J 8 bases; nucleotides not matched to a gene: 10. This CDR3 is built from 15 residues. CDR1 LNHNV and CDR2 YYDKDF come from the germline V gene (reference sequence). This CDR3 reads CATSHLLTGGYEQFF. The CDR3 DNA follows: TGTGCCACCAGCCATCTACTAACAGGGGGCTATGAGCAGTTCTTC.

This clonotype was counted at least ten times. J is TRBJ1-1 and V is TRBV18; no reliable D call. V was shortened by 2 bases and J by 8 bases, with 12 bases between the two germline ends. Germline CDR1 is KGHSH and CDR2 is LQKENI. This CDR3 comprises 13 residues. CDR3 protein: CASSPLARWEAFF. The CDR3 DNA reads TGTGCCAGCTCACCATTGGCCAGGTGGGAAGCTTTCTTT.

The rearrangement uses TRBV13 and TRBJ2-4; D uncertain. Trimming took 6 bases from V and 3 from J, leaving 12 bases between them. CDR1 and CDR2 from the germline V gene are PRHDT and FYEKMQ (reference sequence). CDR3 length: 14 amino acids. CDR3: CASRVQDGKNIQYF. The CDR3 DNA reads TGTGCCAGCAGAGTACAAGATGGCAAAAACATTCAGTACTTC.

The table lists this clonotype with many counts. The rearrangement links TRBV7-8 to TRBJ1-1; no reliable D call. Germline assignment: CDR1 SGHVS and CDR2 FQNEAQ. V was shortened by 0 bases and J by 1 base, with 9 bases between the two germline ends. The CDR3 consists of 15 residues. CDR3 residues: CASSLAKAGNTEAFF. CDR3 coding DNA: TGTGCCAGCAGCTTAGCGAAGGCAGGGAACACTGAAGCTTTCTTT.

DNA of the CDR3: TGTGCCAGTACCCTAGGGGGACTAGCTGCCGGGGAGCTGTTTTTT. As protein: CASTLGGLAAGELFF. V usage is TRBV19 and J usage is TRBJ2-2, with 9 positions matching TRBD2. The germline V gene encodes CDR1 LNHDA and CDR2 SQIVND (reference sequence). J was trimmed by 6 bases and V by 7 bases; bases with no gene match: 9. The CDR3 runs to 15 residues.

Ten or more counts support this clonotype. The chain carries TRBV7-8 and TRBJ2-7; 10 bases map to TRBD2. The CDR3 loop spans 14 amino acids. The V gene end was trimmed by 5 bases and the J gene end by 5 bases; junction bases not matched to a gene: 6. Germline CDR1 reads SGHVS; CDR2 reads FQNEAQ. CDR3 DNA sequence: TGTGCCAGCAGCCGTAGCGGGAGGTTTAACGAGCAGTACTTC. It is translated as CASSRSGRFNEQYF.

This clonotype has ten or more counts. The rearrangement joins TRBV18 to TRBJ2-4, with D perhaps assigned TRBD1 or TRBD2 (5 bases each). Trimming took 6 bases from V and 0 from J, leaving 15 bases between them. Germline V CDR1 and CDR2: KGHSH, LQKENI. The length of the CDR3 is 16 residues. CDR3 loop: CASSRGTVLAKNIQYF. CDR3 nucleotides: TGTGCCAGCTCCCGTGGGACCGTCCTAGCCAAAAACATTCAGTACTTC.

This clonotype was recorded many times. The V and J genes are TRBV28 and TRBJ2-5, with TRBD2 matching 14 bases. Unmatched junction bases numbered 6, after V lost 7 bases and J lost 2 bases. The CDR3 totals 16 residues. Germline CDR1 and CDR2: MDHEN and SYDVKM. CDR3 residues: CASKTSGRDDQETQYF. CDR3 bases: TGTGCCAGCAAGACTAGCGGGAGGGACGATCAAGAGACCCAGTACTTC.

This clonotype was seen ten or more times. The rearrangement joins TRBV21-1 to TRBJ2-7; whether TRBD1, the table's D call, matches the DNA was not checked. TRBV21-1 is annotated as a pseudogene. The CDR3 contains 14 residues. The CDR3 loop is CASTADREGNEQYF. CDR3 in DNA: TGTGCCAGCACCGCCGACAGGGAGGGAAACGAGCAGTACTTC.

This clonotype was counted a few times. This chain links TRBV20-1 with TRBJ2-7; 8 nucleotides match TRBD2. The V and J ends lost 6 bases and 6 bases, in that order; junction bases with no gene match: 4. Germline lookup yields CDR1 DFQATT and CDR2 SNEGSKA (reference sequence). The CDR3 runs to 11 residues. The CDR3 reads CSARLASEQYF. The CDR3 bases are TGCAGTGCGCGACTAGCGAGCGAGCAGTACTTC.

In this sample, this clonotype turned up a few times. The rearrangement joins TRBV6-2 or TRBV6-3 to TRBJ2-3; D remains ambiguous. The V gene's germline CDR1 is MNHEY and CDR2 SVGEGT. This CDR3 comprises 17 residues. V dropped 2 bases and J dropped 2 bases, with 17 bases sitting between them. CDR3 region: CASSYRAVDSPTDTQYF. CDR3 DNA sequence: TGTGCCAGCAGTTACCGGGCAGTCGACTCCCCCACAGATACGCAGTATTTT.

The DNA of the CDR3 is TGCTGCGCTATCAAAGGGACTAGCGGGAGCACAGATACGCAGTATTTT. Protein product: CCAIKGTSGSTDTQYF. This sequence joins TRBV20-1 and TRBJ2-3, with 12 bases lining up with TRBD2. Per germline, CDR1 DFQATT and CDR2 SNEGSKA (reference sequence). This CDR3 comprises 16 residues.

This clonotype has ten or more counts. The V gene is TRBV19, the J gene TRBJ2-7; maybe TRBD1 (5 bases). Deletions cut 6 bases from V and 1 base from J, with 16 bases between. Germline values: CDR1 LNHDA, CDR2 SQIVND (reference sequence). The CDR3 is made up of 15 amino acids. The CDR3 spells CASSRSTEYSYEQYF. The CDR3 region has the DNA TGTGCCAGTAGCCGGTCGACAGAATATTCCTACGAGCAGTACTTC.